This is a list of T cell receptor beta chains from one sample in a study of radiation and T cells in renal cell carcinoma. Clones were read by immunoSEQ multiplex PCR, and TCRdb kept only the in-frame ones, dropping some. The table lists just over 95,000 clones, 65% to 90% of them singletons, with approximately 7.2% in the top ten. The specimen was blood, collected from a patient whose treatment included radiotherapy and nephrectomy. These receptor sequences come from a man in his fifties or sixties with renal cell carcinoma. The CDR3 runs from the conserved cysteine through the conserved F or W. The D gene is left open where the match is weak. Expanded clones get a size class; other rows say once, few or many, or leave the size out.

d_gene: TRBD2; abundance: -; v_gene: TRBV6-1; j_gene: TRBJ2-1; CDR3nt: TGTGCCAGCAGTGACGCGGGAGCCCACAATGAGCAGTTCTTC; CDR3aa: CASSDAGAHNEQFF
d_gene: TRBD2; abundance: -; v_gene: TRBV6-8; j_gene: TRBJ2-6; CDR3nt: TGTGCCCCACCCCTAGAAACTAGCGGGAACACCAACGTCCTGACTTTC; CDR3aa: CAPPLETSGNTNVLTF
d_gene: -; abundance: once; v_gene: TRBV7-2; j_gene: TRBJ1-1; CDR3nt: TGTGCCAGCAGCTTACGGACCCTAGGGAACACTGAAGCTTTCTTT; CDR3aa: CASSLRTLGNTEAFF
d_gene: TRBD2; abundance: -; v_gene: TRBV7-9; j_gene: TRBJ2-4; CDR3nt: TGTGCCAGCAGCTTAGGCGGGAGGGCCAGGAACATTCAGTACTTC; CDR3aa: CASSLGGRARNIQYF
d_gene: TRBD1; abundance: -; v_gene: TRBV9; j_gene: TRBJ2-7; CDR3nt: TGTGCCAGCAGCGGAGTTGGACAGGACACCGAGCAGTACTTC; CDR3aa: CASSGVGQDTEQYF
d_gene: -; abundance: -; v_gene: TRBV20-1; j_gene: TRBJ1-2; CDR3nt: TGCAGCGAAACTACGGGAATCTTC; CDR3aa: CSETTGIF
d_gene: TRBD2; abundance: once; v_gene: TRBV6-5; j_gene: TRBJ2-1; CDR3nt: TGTGCCAGCGGGAGGACTAGCGGACGTAATGAGCAGTTCTTC; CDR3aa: CASGRTSGRNEQFF
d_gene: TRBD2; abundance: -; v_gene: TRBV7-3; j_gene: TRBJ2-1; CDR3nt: TGTGCCAGCAGCTTAAGAAGGAGGACTAGCGGGAACAGTGAGCAGTTCTTC; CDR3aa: CASSLRRRTSGNSEQFF
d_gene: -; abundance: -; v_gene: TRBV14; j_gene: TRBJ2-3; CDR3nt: TGTGCCAGCGAACTGAGGGGGACAGATACGCAGTATTTT; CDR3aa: CASELRGTDTQYF
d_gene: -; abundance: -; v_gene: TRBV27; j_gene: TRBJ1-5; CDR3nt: TGTGCCAGCAGTGGCCATTGGCGTGAGCCCCAGCATTTT; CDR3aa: CASSGHWREPQHF
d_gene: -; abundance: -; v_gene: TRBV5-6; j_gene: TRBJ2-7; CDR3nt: TGTGCCAGCAGCTTGCAGGGTAGCCACGAGCAGTACTTC; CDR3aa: CASSLQGSHEQYF
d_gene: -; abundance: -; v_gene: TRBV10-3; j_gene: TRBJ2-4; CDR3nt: TGTGCCATCAGTGAGCTGGGGTTGGGCTCTCGGGACATTCAGTACTTC; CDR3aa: CAISELGLGSRDIQYF
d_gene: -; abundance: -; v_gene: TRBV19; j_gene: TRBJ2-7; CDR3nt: TGTGCCAGTAGTATAAAGGTGCCCCCCTACGAGCAGTACTTC; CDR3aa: CASSIKVPPYEQYF
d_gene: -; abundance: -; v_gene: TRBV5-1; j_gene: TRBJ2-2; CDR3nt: TGCGCCAGCAGCTTGACCGAGACTGGGCTACTCAACACCGGGGAGCTGTTTTTT; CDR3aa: CASSLTETGLLNTGELFF
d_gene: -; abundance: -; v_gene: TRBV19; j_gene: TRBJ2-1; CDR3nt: TGTGCCAGTAGTATTGGGGGATGGGCAGAACTAAGCTCCTACAATGAGCAGTTCTTC; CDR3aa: CASSIGGWAELSSYNEQFF
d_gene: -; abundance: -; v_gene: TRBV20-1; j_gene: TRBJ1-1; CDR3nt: TGCAGTGCAACAGGAAACACTGAAGCTTTCTTT; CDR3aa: CSATGNTEAFF
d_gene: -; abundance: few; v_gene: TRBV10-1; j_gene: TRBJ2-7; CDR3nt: TGCGCCAGCAGTGGGGCATTAAGCTCCTACGAGCAGTACTTC; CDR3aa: CASSGALSSYEQYF
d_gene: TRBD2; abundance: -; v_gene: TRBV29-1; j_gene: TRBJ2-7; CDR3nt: TGCAGCGTTCAAGGCGCTGGGGGGGGGAACGAGCAGTACTTC; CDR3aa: CSVQGAGGGNEQYF
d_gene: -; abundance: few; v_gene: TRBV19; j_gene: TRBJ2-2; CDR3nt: TGTGCCAGTAGTGTGTCTAGTGACTTCGTCACCGGGGAGCTGTTTTTT; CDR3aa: CASSVSSDFVTGELFF
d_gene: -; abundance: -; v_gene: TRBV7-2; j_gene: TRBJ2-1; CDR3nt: TGTGCCAGCAGCCGAGGGGCTAGCTATGAGCAGTTCTTC; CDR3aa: CASSRGASYEQFF
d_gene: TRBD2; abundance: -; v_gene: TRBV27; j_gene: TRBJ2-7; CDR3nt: TGTGCCAGCAGTTGGGAGGGTCGAAGTGGAGTCGGTCCCTACGAGCAGTACTTC; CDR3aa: CASSWEGRSGVGPYEQYF
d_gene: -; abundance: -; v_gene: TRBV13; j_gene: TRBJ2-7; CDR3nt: TGTGCCAGCAGCTTGGGGGGGGCCGGTGAGCAGTACTTC; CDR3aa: CASSLGGAGEQYF
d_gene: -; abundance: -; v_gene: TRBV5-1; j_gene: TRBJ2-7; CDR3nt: TGCGCCAGCAGCTTGGATCACTCCTACGAGCAGTACTTC; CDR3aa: CASSLDHSYEQYF
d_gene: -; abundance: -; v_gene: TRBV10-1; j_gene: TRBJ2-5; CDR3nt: TGCGCCAGCAGTGGGTCCCGGGAAGAGACCCAGTACTTC; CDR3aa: CASSGSREETQYF
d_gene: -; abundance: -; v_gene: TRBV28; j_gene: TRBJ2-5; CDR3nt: TGTGCCAGCAGTTTAGACACATCCCAAGAGACCCAGTACTTC; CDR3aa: CASSLDTSQETQYF
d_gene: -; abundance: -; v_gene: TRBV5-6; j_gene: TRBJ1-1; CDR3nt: TGTGCCAGCAGCTTCAGAAGCGCGCGGAACACTGAAGCTTTCTTT; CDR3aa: CASSFRSARNTEAFF